This T cell receptor (beta chain) came from a study of blood T cell repertoires in COVID-19. Libraries were prepared by immunoSEQ multiplex PCR; TCRdb keeps only in-frame clonotypes and omits some of them. The sample consists of over 350,000 clones, 85% to 90% of them appearing once. Trimming at V came to 1 base and at J to 5 bases, leaving 10 bases not matched to a gene. The V gene's germline CDR1 is LGHNA and CDR2 YSLEER. The CDR3 is 17 amino acids. Symptom resolution, clearance, or two negative PCRs marked the recovered donors of Cohort 3. The TCR sequence derives from a woman under 30 who had recovered from COVID-19. The sequenced sample was PBMCs or T cells enriched from blood (not recorded which). This chain links TRBV4-3 with TRBJ2-3; TRBD2 agrees at 9 bases. As DNA, the CDR3 is TGCGCCAGCAGCCAAGTTGGTTTAGCGGGGGAGTTAGATACGCAGTATTTT. It yields the protein CASSQVGLAGELDTQYF.